There are a few counts of the clone carrying this T cell receptor (beta chain). Its antigen remains unidentified. This CDR3 is built from 14 residues. The V end lost 0 bases, the J end lost 3 bases, and 9 bases lay between the germline ends. Per germline, CDR1 SGHRS and CDR2 YFSETQ. The data derive from a study of beta chain features in type 1 diabetes. Overall study: What patients shared with healthy donors was a similar profile of age, gender and cell yields. Study results and caveats: Because the template was cDNA, high-expressing cells might be over-represented. When Type 1 diabetes patients were examined, their TCRB CDR3s proved moderately but significantly shorter in all four CD4+ subsets. The question of HLA type influencing TCRB rearrangement was one that remained unresolved here.

As every portion of the isolated RNA was reverse transcribed, the sequencing read expressed TCRB transcripts. Some clones are missing from TCRdb's copy, which holds only in-frame ones; the method was immunoSEQ multiplex PCR. The sample lists some 150,000 clones, 13% occurring once. The clonotype comes from a man aged 18 to 30 with type 1 diabetes. The chain joins TRBV5-1 to TRBJ1-1; no reliable D call. Sequencing was carried out using central memory CD4+ T cells from blood. This chain's CDR3 is CASSLDTRDTEAFF. The CDR3 bases are TGCGCCAGCAGCTTGGACACTCGTGACACTGAAGCTTTCTTT.